This TCR beta chain was identified during a study of T cells in Graves' hyperthyroidism and ophthalmopathy. The source material, RNA transcripts, was used to amplify TCR beta CDR3 regions. TCR CDR3 regions were first amplified by RT-PCR with HTBI primers. TCRdb passed the multiplex PCR reads through MiXCR, listing each CDR3 protein once. The sample lists approximately 520,000 distinct CDR3 sequences; around 22% were seen once. This clonotype was found many times. Enrolled ophthalmopathy patients presented with a Clinical Activity Score of at least 3, a NOSPECS grade of at least 4, and disease duration under 3 months. Fresh 10 ml peripheral blood yielded PBMCs. The CDR3 is 14 amino acids. Germline CDR1 and CDR2: LNHNV and YYDKDF (reference sequence). The V end lost 0 bases, the J end lost 4 bases, and 9 bases lay between the germline ends.

Sequenced material: blood. This chain connects TRBV15 to TRBJ1-2; D is possibly TRBD1 (5 bases). The clonotype originates from a woman aged 25-40 years with Graves' ophthalmopathy. The CDR3 reads CATSRDGAAYGYTF. The CDR3 nucleotides read TGTGCCACCAGCAGAGATGGGGCAGCCTATGGCTACACCTTC. Variable domain in full (rest from reference TRBV15 and TRBJ1-2): DAMVIQNPRYQVTQFGKPVTLSCSQTLNHNVMYWYQQKSSQAPKLLFHYYDKDFNNEADTPDNFQSRRPNTSFCFLDIRSPGLGDTAMYLCATSRDGAAYGYTFGSGTRLTVV.